This T cell receptor (beta chain) originates from a study of beta chain features in type 1 diabetes. This clone showed up just a few times. Antigen specificity is unknown. Trimming stripped 8 bases from V and 1 base from J, with 13 bases between. The CDR3 length is 13 residues. Germline values: CDR1 GTSNPN, CDR2 SVGIG (reference sequence). The study, taken as a whole, reports: PCR might pick shorter templates more often, in the same way for patients and controls. For Type 1 diabetes patients, all four CD4+ subsets carried TCRB CDR3s that were moderately but significantly shorter.

Of the isolated RNA, all was reverse transcribed, and so the sequenced material was expressed TCRB transcripts. Repertoires were generated with immunoSEQ multiplex PCR, while TCRdb's copy carries only in-frame clones and drops some. The table records approximately 360,000 clones, roughly an eighth of them present only once. This rearrangement joins TRBV30 to TRBJ2-3; D gene ambiguous. Sequences were obtained from naive CD4+ T cells from blood. The receptor's source is a woman between 18 and 30 years old with type 1 diabetes. The CDR3 protein is CARNAVGTDTQYF. The DNA for the CDR3 is TGTGCCCGAAACGCGGTGGGCACAGATACGCAGTATTTT.